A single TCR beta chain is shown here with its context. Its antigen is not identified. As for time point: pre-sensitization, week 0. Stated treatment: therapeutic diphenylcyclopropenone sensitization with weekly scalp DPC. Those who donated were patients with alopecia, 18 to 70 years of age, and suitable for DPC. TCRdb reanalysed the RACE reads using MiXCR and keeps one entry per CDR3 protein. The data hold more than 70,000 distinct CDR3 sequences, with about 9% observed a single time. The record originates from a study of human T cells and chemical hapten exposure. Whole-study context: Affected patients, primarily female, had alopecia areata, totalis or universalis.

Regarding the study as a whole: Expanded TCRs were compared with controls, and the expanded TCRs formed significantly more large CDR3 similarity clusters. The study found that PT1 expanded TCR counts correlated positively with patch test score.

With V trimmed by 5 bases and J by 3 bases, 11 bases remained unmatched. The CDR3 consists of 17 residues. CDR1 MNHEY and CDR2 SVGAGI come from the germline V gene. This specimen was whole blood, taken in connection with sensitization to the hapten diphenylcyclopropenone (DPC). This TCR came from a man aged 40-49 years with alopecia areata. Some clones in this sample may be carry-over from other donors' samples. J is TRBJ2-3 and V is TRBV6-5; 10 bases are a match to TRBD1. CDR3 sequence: CASSRRAGTGETDTQYF. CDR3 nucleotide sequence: TGTGCCAGCAGTCGCCGCGCCGGGACAGGGGAGACAGATACGCAGTATTTT.